This passage covers 14 T cell receptor beta chains from one sample sequenced in a study of T cell responses to AZD1222 COVID-19 vaccine. This table comes from immunoSEQ multiplex PCR, and its TCRdb copy is limited to in-frame clones, with some not included. The data contain about 180,000 clones, more than 75% of them singletons. Sequences were derived from peripheral blood, sampled 28 days after the second AZD1222 dose. These receptors all come from an adult who received the AZD1222 COVID-19 vaccine.

V gene TRBV7-9 combines with J gene TRBJ2-5, with 7 bases that match TRBD2. Germline V lookup: CDR1 SEHNR, CDR2 FQNEAQ (reference sequence). The CDR3 loop spans 13 amino acids. Losses at the gene ends were 5 bases for V and 5 bases for J; bases not matched to a gene: 5. The CDR3 sequence is CASSRGGSETQYF. CDR3 DNA sequence: TGTGCCAGCAGCCGAGGCGGGAGTGAGACCCAGTACTTC.

The chain is built from TRBV4-3 and TRBJ1-6; weak D call: TRBD1 (6 bases). The V gene lost 3 bases and the J gene lost 10 bases, with 19 bases spanning the gap. This CDR3 region has 16 residues. Germline loops: CDR1 LGHNA, CDR2 YSLEER. The CDR3 reads CASSHEPGVQGSPLHF. The CDR3 region has the DNA TGCGCCAGCAGCCACGAACCAGGAGTGCAGGGGTCACCCCTCCACTTT.

The rearrangement joins TRBV6-2 or TRBV6-3 to TRBJ2-1, with TRBD1 matching over 7 bases. V gave up 0 bases and J gave up 2 bases; unmatched junction bases: 4. The CDR3 totals 16 residues. Per the germline V gene, CDR1 is MNHEY and CDR2 is SVGEGT. The CDR3 loop reads CASSYSEQGTYNEQFF. DNA of the CDR3: TGTGCCAGCAGTTACTCTGAACAGGGGACCTACAATGAGCAGTTCTTC.

The J gene is TRBJ2-2, the V gene TRBV6-2 or TRBV6-3; D unclear. Trimming removed 5 bases from V and 9 bases from J, with 7 bases in between. Germline V gene data show CDR1 as MNHEY and CDR2 as SVGEGT. This CDR3 is built from 11 residues. The CDR3 sequence is CASSRVRELFF. CDR3 nucleotides: TGTGCCAGCAGTCGCGTAAGGGAGCTGTTTTTT.

The chain is built from TRBV18 and TRBJ2-7; 7 positions agree with TRBD2. The CDR3 is made up of 14 amino acids. Germline V gene sequence: CDR1 KGHSH, CDR2 LQKENI. With V trimmed by 3 bases and J by 6 bases, 8 bases remained unmatched. CDR3 nucleotide sequence: TGTGCCAGCTCACCCCCGGGCGGGAGAACCGAGCAGTACTTC. This sequence encodes CASSPPGGRTEQYF.

This chain joins TRBV19 and TRBJ2-7; D not resolved. The germline V gene has CDR1 LNHDA and CDR2 SQIVND (reference sequence). V lost 4 bases, J lost 0 bases, and 10 bases lay in between. This CDR3 contains 14 residues. Here the CDR3 reads CASSSRSSSYEQYF. The DNA for the CDR3 is TGTGCCAGTAGTAGCAGGTCGAGCTCCTACGAGCAGTACTTC.

The rearrangement links TRBV7-2 to TRBJ2-1, with TRBD2 identical over 9 bases. The CDR3 has 13 amino acids. Germline assignment: CDR1 SGHTA and CDR2 FQGNSA. V lost 6 bases and J lost 4; bases outside the gene matches: 1. CDR3 sequence (DNA): TGTGCCAGCAGGGGACTAGCTTACAATGAGCAGTTCTTC. As protein: CASRGLAYNEQFF.

The rearrangement uses TRBV28 and TRBJ1-1, with 9 bases fitting TRBD1. With 5 bases clipped from V and 6 bases from J, the junction kept 10 bases outside the gene matches. Germline V CDR1 and CDR2: MDHEN, SYDVKM. The CDR3 runs to 15 residues. For the CDR3, the DNA is TGTGCCAGCAGTATTCCGGGACAGGGCTTTCCTGAAGCTTTCTTT. Protein: CASSIPGQGFPEAFF.

The J gene is TRBJ2-5, the V gene TRBV6-5, with 8 bases identical to TRBD2. This CDR3 is 13 amino acids long. J was trimmed by 2 bases and V by 8 bases; bases with no gene match: 4. Germline V gene lookup returns CDR1 MNHEY and CDR2 SVGAGI. CDR3: CASGLAGQETQYF. The CDR3 DNA reads as TGTGCCAGCGGTCTAGCGGGTCAAGAGACCCAGTACTTC.

This CDR3 is CASSIGGAWNSPLHF. DNA of the CDR3: TGTGCCAGTAGTATTGGGGGGGCTTGGAATTCACCCCTCCACTTT. The rearrangement links TRBV19 to TRBJ1-6; D possibly corresponds to TRBD1 (6 bases). Germline CDR1 is LNHDA and CDR2 is SQIVND (reference sequence). The CDR3 totals 15 residues. Trimming cost V 3 bases and J 7 bases, with 13 bases left between them.

The rearrangement joins TRBV28 to TRBJ1-6; no clear D gene. The CDR3 loop spans 15 amino acids. CDR1 is MDHEN, CDR2 SYDVKM, per germline. The germline V and J ends were trimmed by 7 bases and 4 bases, with 14 bases remaining between them. CDR3 region: CASKKESSYNSPLHF. CDR3 DNA: TGTGCCAGCAAAAAGGAGTCTTCTTATAATTCACCCCTCCACTTT.

This sequence joins TRBV29-1 and TRBJ2-1; D ambiguous. The CDR3 contains 14 residues. The V end lost 4 bases, the J end lost 1 base, and 11 bases lay between the germline ends. Germline CDR1 SQVTM, CDR2 ANQGSEA. The chain's CDR3 is CSVGRAFSYNEQFF. CDR3 in DNA: TGCAGCGTTGGACGGGCGTTTTCCTACAATGAGCAGTTCTTC.

The chain is built from TRBV19 and TRBJ2-7; D unresolved. V was shortened by 6 bases and J by 6 bases, with 18 bases between the two germline ends. CDR1 LNHDA and CDR2 SQIVND come from the germline V gene (reference sequence). The CDR3 has 14 amino acids. CDR3 sequence (DNA): TGTGCCAGTAGCGGACCCCGGCCCTCACGCGAGCAGTACTTC. It encodes CASSGPRPSREQYF.

The V gene is TRBV28, the J gene TRBJ2-5; D uncertain. This CDR3 comprises 14 residues. V was shortened by 1 base and J by 5 bases, with 11 bases between the two germline ends. Germline assignment: CDR1 MDHEN and CDR2 SYDVKM. Here the CDR3 DNA reads TGTGCCAGCAGTTTATCGCCCGGGTCCGAGACCCAGTACTTC. This encodes CASSLSPGSETQYF.